This TCR beta chain was recorded in a study of graft-versus-host responses after intestinal transplantation. Study background: The recipients all started with anti-thymocyte globulin induction and then took tacrolimus and steroids for 3 to 4 years. Study-level results: GvH clonotypes were identified within recipient marrow, with a subset emerging first in ileum or blood. Early post-transplant declines in HvG were associated with peak levels of circulating GvH clones. Allografts from individuals with graft-donor T cell macrochimerism displayed high graft-versus-host to host-versus-graft clonal ratios.

Method: immunoSEQ multiplex PCR; TCRdb's copy keeps in-frame clones and lacks some. Among 99,000 or so clones listed, about 90% were seen once. Points on this clone: What it binds is not known.

In germline, CDR1 is SQVTM, CDR2 ANQGSEA. V was shortened by 5 bases and J by 0 bases, with 11 bases between the two germline ends. The CDR3 contains 13 residues. The source material was unstimulated CD4+ T cells sorted from spleen or lymph node cells, sampled before intestinal transplant. This TCR derives from a human donor who received an intestinal transplant. The chain employs TRBV29-1 and TRBJ2-7; possible D gene TRBD2, 6 bases. In DNA, the CDR3 is TGCAGCGTTAAAGCGGGTAGCTCCTACGAGCAGTACTTC. Translation: CSVKAGSSYEQYF.